Listed below are T cell receptor beta chains from one sample, sequenced in a study of blood T cell repertoires in COVID-19. Clones were read by immunoSEQ multiplex PCR, and TCRdb kept only the in-frame ones, dropping some. There are 140,000 to 150,000 clones in the sample; more than 60% occur only once, and more than 1.5% lies in the top ten. Specimen: peripheral blood. These receptor sequences come from a woman aged 55-69 years with acute or convalescent COVID-19. Both conserved end residues are part of each CDR3. D genes are given only for firm matches. The size entry is marked missing in some rows and otherwise reads once, few, many or a size class.

>TRBJ2-7|NA|NA|TRBV27
CASSPERRTYEQYF
TGTGCCAGCAGCCCCGAGCGCAGAACCTACGAGCAGTACTTC
>TRBJ1-1|NA|NA|TRBV5-1
CASSLAGSESFF
TGCGCCAGCAGCTTGGCGGGGTCGGAGTCTTTCTTT
>TRBJ1-5|few|NA|TRBV30
CAWSEQADQPQHF
TGTGCCTGGAGTGAACAGGCTGATCAGCCCCAGCATTTT
>TRBJ1-5|NA|NA|TRBV27
CRGGTPRNQPQHF
TGCCGTGGGGGGACCCCCCGCAATCAGCCCCAGCATTTT
>TRBJ2-7|NA|TRBD1|TRBV7-2
CASKDRGHEQYF
TGTGCCAGCAAAGACAGGGGCCACGAGCAGTACTTC
>TRBJ1-1|NA|TRBD1|TRBV12-3/TRBV12-4
CASSLLPQGVAFF
TGTGCCAGCAGTTTGCTCCCGCAGGGGGTGGCTTTCTTT
>TRBJ2-5|NA|TRBD2|TRBV28
CASSLGMIAGVRETQYF
TGTGCCAGCAGTTTAGGAATGATAGCGGGAGTTAGGGAGACCCAGTACTTC
>TRBJ2-7|NA|NA|TRBV5-1
CASSASLYEQYF
TGCGCCAGCAGCGCAAGCCTCTACGAGCAGTACTTC
>TRBJ2-2|NA|NA|TRBV21-1
CASSKGRAGPARELFF
TGTGCCAGCAGCAAAGGCAGGGCGGGACCCGCCAGGGAGCTGTTTTTT
>TRBJ2-7|NA|TRBD1|TRBV30
CACWGQGDEQYF
TGTGCCTGCTGGGGACAGGGGGACGAGCAGTACTTC
>TRBJ2-1|NA|NA|TRBV19
CASSMTANNEQFF
TGTGCCAGTAGTATGACTGCTAACAATGAGCAGTTCTTC
>TRBJ2-4|NA|TRBD2|TRBV18
CASSPGGGQNIQYF
TGTGCCAGCTCACCCGGGGGGGGCCAAAACATTCAGTACTTC
>TRBJ2-2|once|TRBD2|TRBV5-4
CASSAGLAGGMNTGELFF
TGTGCCAGCAGCGCAGGACTAGCGGGAGGGATGAACACCGGGGAGCTGTTTTTT
>TRBJ1-4|NA|TRBD1|TRBV7-9
CASSRRQGDEKLFF
TGTGCCAGCAGCCGTCGACAGGGAGATGAAAAACTGTTTTTT
>TRBJ1-2|few|NA|TRBV27
CASSPFGGNLGYTF
TGTGCCAGCAGCCCCTTCGGGGGGAATCTTGGCTACACCTTC